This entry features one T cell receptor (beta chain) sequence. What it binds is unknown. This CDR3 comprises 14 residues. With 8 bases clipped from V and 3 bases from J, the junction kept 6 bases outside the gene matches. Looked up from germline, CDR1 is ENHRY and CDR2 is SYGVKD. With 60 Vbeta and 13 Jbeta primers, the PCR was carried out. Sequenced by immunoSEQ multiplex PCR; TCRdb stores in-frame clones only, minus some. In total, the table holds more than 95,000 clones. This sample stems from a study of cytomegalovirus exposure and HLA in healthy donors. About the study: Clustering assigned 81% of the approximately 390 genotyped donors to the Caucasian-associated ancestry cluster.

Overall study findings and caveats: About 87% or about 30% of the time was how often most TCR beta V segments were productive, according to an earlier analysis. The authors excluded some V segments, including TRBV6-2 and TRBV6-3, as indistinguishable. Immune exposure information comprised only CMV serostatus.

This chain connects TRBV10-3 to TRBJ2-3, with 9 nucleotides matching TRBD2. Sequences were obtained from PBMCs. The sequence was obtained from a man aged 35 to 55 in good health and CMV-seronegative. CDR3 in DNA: TGTGCCATCCAGAGAGCGGGAGGTACAGATACGCAGTATTTT. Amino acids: CAIQRAGGTDTQYF.